This TCR beta chain was retrieved from a study of a mutant IDH1 vaccine in newly diagnosed glioma. The protocol was immunoSEQ multiplex PCR, while the TCRdb copy is restricted to in-frame clones and leaves out a portion. The sample contains under 80,000 clones, 65% to 90% of which appear only once. Time point: baseline, week 1 (first vaccination visit). The treatment was: pre-vaccination baseline after standard-of-care therapy. Per the germline V gene, CDR1 is SGHTS and CDR2 is YDEGEE. This CDR3 is built from 15 residues. The V segment lost 3 bases and the J segment 9 bases; nucleotides outside the gene matches: 6.

The chain has TRBV5-8 and TRBJ1-6, with 10 nucleotides matching TRBD1. The specimen was PBMCs, collected from a glioma patient treated with radiotherapy, temozolomide or both. The TCR sequence derives from a young man with glioma. The CDR3 sequence is CASSSGTGVSSPLHF. The CDR3 DNA sequence: TGTGCCAGCAGCTCCGGGACAGGGGTTAGTTCACCCCTCCACTTT.